This T cell receptor beta chain was documented in a study of response to subunit inactivated influenza vaccine (dated by TCRdb to 2017 to 2018). For the wider study: Deep quantitative profiling of the T cell receptor repertoire was used in the study to follow responses to a trivalent subunit inactivated influenza vaccine. Study-wide findings and limitations: The authors proposed that each seasonal influenza vaccination may bring in only a limited number of new T cells.

Library prep was done by RT-PCR. Instrument on record: Illumina HiSeq 2500. Through fastp at Q25 and MiXCR, TCRdb rebuilt clones from the public reads, retaining in-frame beta chains. All rows with the same CDR3 protein become a single entry with the most common DNA and genes. The sample contains roughly 790,000 distinct CDR3 sequences, approximately 21% of them found a single time. The ten largest account for 10% to 13% of the sample. The V end gives up 3 bases and the J end 2 bases, leaving 8 bases in the junction not matched to a gene. There are 16 amino acids in the CDR3, from cysteine to phenylalanine inclusive. The retained sequence is limited to the CDR3, 48 bases, with the frame set at the first base. CDR1 SGDLS and CDR2 YYNGEE were looked up in the germline V gene. With regard to this clonotype: Its cognate antigen has yet to be identified. Base qualities are not recorded, but no much larger clone differs from it by a single base.

The rearrangement joined TRBV9 to TRBJ2-1, with 7 junctional bases fitting TRBD2. The specimen was PBMCs from blood, collected 5 days after vaccination. The source of this sequence is a man aged 45-65 years who received an inactivated influenza vaccine. Donor details come from another sample of the same person, matched by shared clones. In nucleotide form, the sequence is TGTGCCAGCAGCGCCGGCGGGGGAGGGCCCTACAATGAGCAGTTCTTC. Translated, it gives CASSAGGGGPYNEQFF.